The 21 T cell receptor beta chains reported below all come from one sample, sequenced in a study of blood T cells in healthy people across ages. A second PCR of about 7 to 11 cycles used a sample-barcoded 5' primer and a J-beta primer mix. TCRdb re-analysed the 5' RACE reads in MiXCR, keeping a single row per CDR3 protein. The sample shows some 1,800,000 distinct CDR3 sequences, about two fifths of them seen only once. Input material: blood. These receptors were collected from a human donor in good health.

The table lists this clonotype with a few counts. The chain combines TRBV7-2 with TRBJ2-3, with D possibly matching TRBD2 (6 bases). This CDR3 is 15 amino acids long. CDR1 is SGHTA and CDR2 is FQGNSA in the germline V gene. V was cut by 5 bases and J by 1 base, with 13 bases left in between. CDR3 amino acids: CASSIWDLRTDTQYF. CDR3 DNA: TGTGCCAGCAGCATTTGGGACTTACGCACAGATACGCAGTATTTT.

This chain links TRBV6-2 or TRBV6-3 with TRBJ2-5, with 7 bases fitting TRBD1. CDR1 and CDR2 from the germline V gene are MNHEY and SVGEGT. This CDR3 comprises 11 residues. With V trimmed by 6 bases and J by 7 bases, 2 bases remained unmatched. CDR3 residues: CASRGQVTQYF. The CDR3 DNA reads as TGTGCCAGCAGAGGACAGGTGACCCAGTACTTC.

The rearrangement links TRBV2 to TRBJ2-5; 7 bases are a match to TRBD2. The CDR3 spans 12 residues. Germline CDR1 SNHLY, CDR2 FYNNEI. The ends lost 7 bases at V and 11 bases at J; junction bases unmatched: 10. The CDR3 loop reads CASKSGGFEQYF. The CDR3 coding sequence is TGTGCCAGCAAGTCGGGGGGTTTTGAGCAGTACTTC. The variable domain in full, completed from reference TRBV2 and TRBJ2-5, reads EPEVTQTPSHQVTQMGQEVILRCVPISNHLYFYWYRQILGQKVEFLVSFYNNEISEKSEIFDDQFSVERPDGSNFTLKIRSTKLEDSAMYFCASKSGGFEQYFGPGTRLLVL.

This clonotype was counted a single time. The chain carries TRBV20-1 and TRBJ2-7; D may correspond to TRBD1 or TRBD2 (7 bases each). Per germline, CDR1 DFQATT and CDR2 SNEGSKA (reference sequence). This CDR3 spans 14 amino acids. The V end was cut by 6 bases, the J end by 3 bases, with 18 bases between. Here the CDR3 DNA reads TGCAGTGCGCCGGCTCAGGGGGAGGGCTACGAGCAGTACTTC. It codes for CSAPAQGEGYEQYF.

J is TRBJ1-2 and V is TRBV11-3; D unresolved. V lost 0 bases to trimming and J lost 10 bases, with 18 bases between them. From germline, CDR1 is SGHNT and CDR2 YENEEA. The CDR3 contains 15 residues. Here the CDR3 reads CASSLDPQAMIDYTF. DNA for the CDR3: TGTGCCAGCAGCTTAGATCCGCAGGCCATGATTGACTACACCTTC.

As for this clonotype: At one of its ends the junction is not consistent with the germline gene, which may arise from a read error. The chain links TRBV5-6 to TRBJ1-2; a weak D match, TRBD1 (6 bases). Germline V gene lookup returns CDR1 SGHDT and CDR2 YYEEEE. The CDR3 has 14 residues. The CDR3 DNA reads TGTGCCAGCAGTTTAACAGGGTTCCCCTATGACTACACCTTC. Translated: CASSLTGFPYDYTF. Full variable domain (remainder filled in from reference TRBV5-6 and TRBJ1-2): DAGVTQSPTHLIKTRGQQVTLRCSPKSGHDTVSWYQQALGQGPQFIFQYYEEEERQRGNFPDRFSGHQFPNYSSELNVNALLLGDSALYLCASSLTGFPYDYTFGSGTRLTVV.

The rearrangement links TRBV29-1 to TRBJ2-1; D is possibly TRBD1 (5 bases). This CDR3 is 15 amino acids long. V shed 3 bases and J shed 6 bases, with 18 bases lying between them. Germline lookup yields CDR1 SQVTM and CDR2 ANQGSEA. CDR3: CSVEPRVHEINEQFF. CDR3 coding DNA: TGCAGCGTTGAGCCCAGGGTACACGAGATCAATGAGCAGTTCTTC.

This chain uses TRBV4-3 with TRBJ1-6, with D unresolved. Germline assignment: CDR1 LGHNA and CDR2 YSLEER. Trimming cost V 0 bases and J 10 bases, with 10 bases left between them. This CDR3 spans 14 amino acids. As DNA, the CDR3 is TGCGCCAGCAGCCAAGAAAGTTTTATCTCACCCCTCCACTTT. It translates to CASSQESFISPLHF.

This chain uses TRBV20-1 with TRBJ1-1, with a possible D match to TRBD1 (5 bases). V shed 6 bases and J shed 3 bases, with 17 bases lying between them. The CDR3 consists of 14 residues. Germline CDR1 is DFQATT and CDR2 is SNEGSKA (reference sequence). This CDR3 is CSALRRGVDTEAFF. The CDR3 coding sequence is TGCAGTGCCCTTCGAAGGGGAGTTGACACTGAAGCTTTCTTT.

The chain combines TRBV2 with TRBJ1-5; D remains ambiguous. CDR3 size: 13 residues. Germline loops: CDR1 SNHLY, CDR2 FYNNEI. Trimming removed 7 bases from V and 5 bases from J, with 12 bases in between. The CDR3 sequence is CASMEDSHQPQHF. The CDR3 DNA is TGTGCCAGCATGGAGGATTCCCATCAGCCCCAGCATTTT.

This clonotype was counted between two and nine times. V gene TRBV20-1 combines with J gene TRBJ2-1; 10 bases line up with TRBD1. The CDR3 loop spans 17 amino acids. Trimming at V came to 0 bases and at J to 8 bases, leaving 13 bases not matched to a gene. CDR1 and CDR2 (germline): DFQATT, SNEGSKA (reference sequence). The chain's CDR3 is CSARDLKGQGRVYEQFF. The CDR3 DNA is TGCAGTGCTAGAGATCTCAAGGGACAGGGGCGGGTGTATGAGCAGTTCTTC.

The chain combines TRBV12-3 or TRBV12-4 with TRBJ2-4; D might be TRBD1 (5 bases). The J call may be faulty, since TRBJ2-7 better matches the DNA end. This CDR3 has 14 residues. This chain's CDR3 is CASSFGFRGYEQYF. DNA for the CDR3: TGTGCCAGCAGTTTCGGATTTAGGGGATACGAGCAGTACTTC.

This chain joins TRBV5-1 and TRBJ2-3; 7 nucleotides agree with TRBD1. Germline values: CDR1 SGHRS, CDR2 YFSETQ. CDR3 length: 11 residues. V lost 8 bases and J lost 7; bases outside the gene matches: 4. As DNA, the CDR3 is TGCGCCAGTACAGGGGCCTATACGCAGTATTTT. Translating gives CASTGAYTQYF.

The rearrangement joins TRBV20-1 to TRBJ2-7, with D hard to call. V was cut by 3 bases and J by 0 bases, with 12 bases left in between. The CDR3 runs to 14 residues. Germline V gene lookup returns CDR1 DFQATT and CDR2 SNEGSKA (reference sequence). The CDR3 sequence: CSASSSRSSYEQYF. The CDR3 DNA follows: TGCAGTGCTAGTTCCAGCCGGAGCTCCTACGAGCAGTACTTC.

This chain connects TRBV20-1 to TRBJ1-5; D is undetermined. The germline V and J ends were trimmed by 0 bases and 11 bases, with 17 bases remaining between them. CDR1 and CDR2 from the germline V gene are DFQATT and SNEGSKA (reference sequence). The CDR3 length is 14 residues. DNA of the CDR3: TGCAGTGCTAGAGAGGGCGGAGCGCAAGAGACCCAGCATTTT. This sequence encodes CSAREGGAQETQHF.

This clonotype was seen a handful of times. The rearrangement links TRBV29-1 to TRBJ1-2, with D perhaps matching TRBD1 (5 bases). CDR1 and CDR2 from the germline V gene are SQVTM and ANQGSEA. V lost 4 bases and J lost 3, with 12 bases in between. The CDR3 contains 13 residues. The CDR3, as DNA: TGCAGCGTTGGGGGGGGGAAAGACTATGGCTACACCTTC. Amino acids: CSVGGGKDYGYTF.

This clonotype came up a few times. This chain joins TRBV29-1 and TRBJ2-7; D is uncertain. This CDR3 contains 13 residues. CDR1 SQVTM and CDR2 ANQGSEA come from the germline V gene. The V end was cut by 4 bases, the J end by 0 bases, with 10 bases between. The CDR3 region has the DNA TGCAGCGTTGGTACCCTATTCTCCTACGAGCAGTACTTC. It yields the protein CSVGTLFSYEQYF.

The rearrangement joins TRBV20-1 to TRBJ2-3; 11 nucleotides line up with TRBD1. Trimming removed 6 bases from V and 6 bases from J; junction bases left unmatched: 8. The CDR3 totals 14 residues. Germline lookup yields CDR1 DFQATT and CDR2 SNEGSKA (reference sequence). The CDR3: CSAGTGGFTDTQYF. The CDR3 nucleotides are TGCAGTGCAGGGACAGGGGGGTTCACGGATACGCAGTATTTT.

This clonotype was seen only once. It may be a read error: a sequence one base away is much more abundant. This chain connects TRBV12-3 or TRBV12-4 to TRBJ1-6, with D unclear. CDR3 size: 12 residues. In DNA, the CDR3 is TGTGCCAGCACCTCGTTGGGGTCACCCCCCCACTTT. Translating gives CASTSLGSPPHF.

The rearrangement uses TRBV29-1 and TRBJ2-7, with D hard to call. With the DNA end fitting TRBJ2-5 better, the J assignment may be wrong. CDR1 SQVTM and CDR2 ANQGSEA come from the germline V gene. This CDR3 is 11 amino acids long. The CDR3 loop reads CSVVLRETQYF. In nucleotides, the CDR3 is TGCAGCGTTGTATTGAGGGAGACCCAGTACTTC.

The chain employs TRBV11-2 and TRBJ1-1, with D possibly TRBD1 on 6 matching bases. Trimming took 2 bases from V and 2 from J, leaving 12 bases between them. The germline gives CDR1 SGHAT, CDR2 FQNNGV. This CDR3 is built from 15 residues. The DNA of the CDR3 is TGTGCCAGCAGCTTAACAGGGATCCGAAACACTGAAGCTTTCTTT. This codes for CASSLTGIRNTEAFF.